This T cell receptor beta chain is from a study of shared clonotypes between healthy human individuals. Germline V lookup: CDR1 SGDLS, CDR2 YYNGEE. The V end was cut by 2 bases, the J end by 4 bases, with 12 bases between. The CDR3 loop spans 14 amino acids. Study results and caveats: Researchers found naive subsets generally carried larger estimated richness than memory subsets.

For this clone: What it binds is not known.

Profiling relied on immunoSEQ multiplex PCR, and the TCRdb table lists in-frame clones only, not all of them. The profile shows approximately 530,000 clones, about 96% of them singletons. Sequenced input: naive CD4+ T cells sorted from blood. Subset here: CD45RA+ positively selected. V usage is TRBV9 and J usage is TRBJ2-5; D is tentatively TRBD1 or TRBD2 (5 bases each). The receptor was derived from a woman between 25 and 40 years old in good health. CDR3: CASSVWWGRETQYF. CDR3 DNA sequence: TGTGCCAGCAGCGTTTGGTGGGGGAGAGAGACCCAGTACTTC.